The 31 T cell receptor beta chains reported below all come from one sample, sequenced in a study of blood T cells in healthy people across ages. Next came a second PCR, run for about 7 to 12 cycles, which used a sample-barcoded 5' primer along with a J-beta primer mix. TCRdb redid the calling of the 5' RACE reads with MiXCR, one entry per CDR3 protein. Of 600,000 to 1,000,000 distinct CDR3 sequences in the sample, 20% to 30% were seen once. This sample was also put to use in a study of T cells of mothers and their children.

The sample was blood. These TCRs come from a boy aged 5-17 years in good health.

This clonotype was observed a handful of times. The chain recombines TRBV2 with TRBJ2-5; 7 nucleotides align to TRBD2. The CDR3 has 12 amino acids. J was trimmed by 7 bases and V by 6 bases; bases with no gene match: 5. Germline assignment: CDR1 SNHLY and CDR2 FYNNEI. Here the CDR3 reads CASRIGEGTQYF. The CDR3 DNA sequence: TGTGCCAGCAGGATAGGGGAGGGGACCCAGTACTTC.

In this sample, this clonotype turned up a few times. The J gene is TRBJ2-5, the V gene TRBV28; D not certain. The J call may be incorrect, as the DNA end agrees better with TRBJ2-7. In germline, CDR1 is MDHEN, CDR2 SYDVKM. CDR3 length equals 15 residues. The CDR3, as DNA: TGTGCCAGCAGCGACCACCCGGTGGGATCCTACGAGCAGTACTTC. This translates into CASSDHPVGSYEQYF.

The table lists this clonotype with a few counts. The rearrangement joins TRBV6-5 to TRBJ1-6, with D unclear. CDR3 length: 14 amino acids. CDR1 is MNHEY, CDR2 SVGAGI, per germline. V was trimmed by 6 bases and J by 10 bases, leaving 16 bases between them. The CDR3: CASSPDSVFSPLHF. The DNA for the CDR3 is TGTGCCAGCAGCCCCGATTCAGTTTTCTCACCCCTCCACTTT.

The chain carries TRBV20-1 and TRBJ2-1; TRBD2 agrees at 7 bases. V was pared by 6 bases and J by 4 bases, with 9 bases of the junction left unmatched. The CDR3 sequence is 14 residues long. Germline CDR1 DFQATT, CDR2 SNEGSKA (reference sequence). The CDR3: CSALASGVYNEQFF. Written as DNA, the CDR3 is TGCAGTGCCCTGGCTAGCGGAGTGTACAATGAGCAGTTCTTC.

The V gene is TRBV5-1, the J gene TRBJ2-2; no definite D call. The CDR3 is 13 amino acids. Germline CDR1 is SGHRS and CDR2 is YFSETQ. Trimming shortened V by 0 bases and J by 7 bases, and 7 bases separated the two germline ends. The CDR3 sequence is CASSLERYGELFF. The CDR3 region has the DNA TGCGCCAGCAGCTTGGAACGTTACGGGGAGCTGTTTTTT.

This clonotype was seen more than once but under ten times. The rearrangement joins TRBV28 to TRBJ2-7, with 7 bases aligning to TRBD2. Germline trimming cut 4 bases from V and 6 bases from J; bases unmatched to any gene: 9. The germline V gene has CDR1 MDHEN and CDR2 SYDVKM. The CDR3 length is 14 residues. The CDR3 DNA reads TGTGCCAGCAGTTCTACGACTAGCTTCTCCGAGCAGTACTTC. As protein: CASSSTTSFSEQYF.

This clonotype showed up just a few times. This chain links TRBV29-1 with TRBJ1-2; D possibly corresponds to TRBD1 (6 bases). This CDR3 is 14 amino acids long. Trimming took 3 bases from V and 6 from J, leaving 17 bases between them. The germline gives CDR1 SQVTM, CDR2 ANQGSEA. CDR3 DNA sequence: TGCAGCGTTGACCCAGAAGGGGGTCCCCATGGCTACACCTTC. It yields the protein CSVDPEGGPHGYTF.

This clonotype turned up a few times. CDR3 nucleotides: TGTGCCAGCAGTTTAGCGGGACAGGGAGGCTATGGCTACACCTTC. Protein: CASSLAGQGGYGYTF. The chain uses TRBV12-3 or TRBV12-4 and TRBJ1-2; 9 bases are shared with TRBD1. This CDR3 region has 15 residues. The V segment lost 0 bases and the J segment 4 bases; nucleotides outside the gene matches: 3.

This clonotype was counted between two and nine times. This chain uses TRBV7-2 with TRBJ2-5, with D possibly TRBD1 on 6 matching bases. Germline assignment: CDR1 SGHTA and CDR2 FQGNSA. The CDR3 contains 15 residues. Trimming left V 1 base short and J 3 bases short, with 12 bases between. CDR3 DNA sequence: TGTGCCAGCAGCTTAGTAGGGACAACCGAAGAGACCCAGTACTTC. It specifies CASSLVGTTEETQYF.

CDR3 protein: CASSPQGLRDSPLHF. DNA of the CDR3: TGTGCCAGCAGTCCCCAGGGCCTGAGGGATTCACCCCTCCACTTT. The J gene is TRBJ1-6, the V gene TRBV28, with D maybe TRBD1 (5 bases). From germline, CDR1 is MDHEN and CDR2 SYDVKM. The CDR3 runs to 15 residues. Trimming cost V 5 bases and J 8 bases, with 16 bases left between them. Complete variable domain (other parts from reference TRBV28 and TRBJ1-6): DVKVTQSSRYLVKRTGEKVFLECVQDMDHENMFWYRQDPGLGLRLIYFSYDVKMKEKGDIPEGYSVSREKKERFSLILESASTNQTSMYLCASSPQGLRDSPLHFGNGTRLTVT.

The gene calls are TRBV28 and TRBJ2-4; 12 positions match TRBD2. The CDR3 sequence is 20 residues long. Germline CDR1 reads MDHEN; CDR2 reads SYDVKM. V gave up 1 base and J gave up 0 bases; unmatched junction bases: 10. The CDR3 here is CASSLSHGLAGSLAKNIQYF. CDR3 DNA sequence: TGTGCCAGCAGTTTATCCCACGGACTAGCGGGATCACTAGCCAAAAACATTCAGTACTTC.

This clonotype was counted between two and nine times. The chain joins TRBV10-3 to TRBJ2-5; 8 bases agree with TRBD2. The ends lost 1 base at V and 4 bases at J; junction bases unmatched: 8. The germline V gene has CDR1 ENHRY and CDR2 SYGVKD. The CDR3 runs 16 residues. The CDR3 reads CAISEWKAGVGETQYF. The CDR3 coding sequence is TGTGCCATCAGTGAGTGGAAAGCGGGAGTCGGAGAGACCCAGTACTTC.

The chain is built from TRBV4-3 and TRBJ2-7; tentative D call: TRBD2 (6 bases). Between the trimmed V and J ends, which lost 4 bases and 2 bases, there was a span of 15 bases. This CDR3 contains 15 residues. CDR1 is LGHNA and CDR2 is YSLEER in the germline V gene. CDR3 nucleotide sequence: TGCGCCAGCAGCCCGGATCGGGAGAATACCTACGAGCAGTACTTC. As protein: CASSPDRENTYEQYF.

Here the CDR3 DNA reads TGTGCCATCAGCCCTGGGGGGAACGAGCAGTACTTC. Its protein product is CAISPGGNEQYF. The chain combines TRBV10-3 with TRBJ2-1, with a tentative D call TRBD2 (6 bases). The J call is uncertain, as TRBJ2-7 better fits the DNA end. Germline CDR1 and CDR2: ENHRY and SYGVKD. CDR3 length: 12 amino acids.

The rearrangement joins TRBV6-5 to TRBJ2-3; TRBD2 aligns across 8 bases. CDR1 MNHEY and CDR2 SVGAGI come from the germline V gene. After removal of 2 bases from V and 3 bases from J, the junction contained 7 bases not matched to a gene. This CDR3 is 16 amino acids long. In DNA, the CDR3 is TGTGCCAGCAGTTACCTTCGGGTAGCGGGGACAGATACGCAGTATTTT. The encoded protein is CASSYLRVAGTDTQYF.

Only a few counts were recorded for this clonotype. CDR3 region: CAWRGGRGTQYF. CDR3 sequence (DNA): TGTGCCTGGAGGGGGGGGAGAGGGACCCAGTACTTC. V and J are TRBV30 and TRBJ2-5; 7 bases match TRBD2. Germline V gene sequence: CDR1 GTSNPN, CDR2 SVGIG (reference sequence). The CDR3 is made up of 12 amino acids. V lost 3 bases and J lost 7; bases outside the gene matches: 5.

This clonotype was counted only a few times. The CDR3 bases are TGCAGCGTTCCGGGATCCCAAGAGACCCAGTACTTC. It is translated as CSVPGSQETQYF. V is TRBV29-1 and J is TRBJ2-5, with D possibly being TRBD2 (5 bases). Per germline, CDR1 SQVTM and CDR2 ANQGSEA. The CDR3 consists of 12 residues. V was cut by 5 bases and J by 1 base, with 8 bases left in between.

The chain is built from TRBV20-1 and TRBJ2-1; D is possibly TRBD1 (6 bases). Per germline, CDR1 DFQATT and CDR2 SNEGSKA (reference sequence). Trimming shortened V by 0 bases and J by 2 bases, and 11 bases separated the two germline ends. The CDR3 extends over 15 amino acids. The CDR3 sequence: CSARDIEGAYNEQFF. CDR3 sequence (DNA): TGCAGTGCTAGAGATATAGAGGGGGCCTACAATGAGCAGTTCTTC.

V gene TRBV2 combines with J gene TRBJ2-7, with TRBD2 matching over 9 bases. The CDR3 is 16 amino acids. With 3 bases clipped from V and 1 base from J, the junction kept 7 bases outside the gene matches. The germline gives CDR1 SNHLY, CDR2 FYNNEI. CDR3 bases: TGTGCCAGCAGTGAGACCGGACTAGCGTATTCCTACGAGCAGTACTTC. Amino acids: CASSETGLAYSYEQYF.

This clonotype was counted at least ten times. This chain links TRBV9 with TRBJ2-1; 9 positions agree with TRBD2. CDR1 is SGDLS, CDR2 YYNGEE, per germline. The CDR3 has 14 residues. J gave up 9 bases and V 4 bases, and 8 bases lay outside the gene matches. The CDR3 reads CASSPGTSLREQFF. The CDR3 nucleotides read TGTGCCAGCAGCCCCGGGACTAGCTTACGTGAGCAGTTCTTC.

In this sample, this clonotype turned up a few times. The chain has TRBV7-2 and TRBJ1-6; D unclear. Trimming cost V 5 bases and J 5 bases, with 4 bases left between them. This CDR3 is 12 amino acids long. Germline loops: CDR1 SGHTA, CDR2 FQGNSA. The CDR3 region is CASSLDNSPLHF. The CDR3 DNA reads as TGTGCCAGCAGCCTAGATAATTCACCCCTCCACTTT.

This clonotype was detected only a few times. The CDR3 sequence: CASSLTGAWNTEAFF. CDR3 nucleotide sequence: TGTGCCAGCAGCTTAACAGGGGCTTGGAACACTGAAGCTTTCTTT. This chain uses TRBV13 with TRBJ1-1; TRBD1 matches at 7 bases. The CDR3 spans 15 residues. Trimming at V came to 2 bases and at J to 1 base, leaving 4 bases not matched to a gene. Germline assignment: CDR1 PRHDT and CDR2 FYEKMQ (reference sequence).

CDR3 coding DNA: TGTGCCAGCAGTAGCTGGGACTCTCACTATGGCTACACCTTC. This encodes CASSSWDSHYGYTF. This chain connects TRBV12-3 or TRBV12-4 to TRBJ1-2, with D tentatively TRBD1 (5 bases). The length of the CDR3 is 14 residues. Trimming took 5 bases from V and 3 from J, leaving 13 bases between them.

This sequence joins TRBV28 and TRBJ1-1; no clear D. The germline V gene has CDR1 MDHEN and CDR2 SYDVKM. Trimming removed 6 bases at V and 3 bases at J, with 14 bases between. This CDR3 is 14 amino acids long. CDR3 loop: CASSAAIRDTEAFF. CDR3 bases: TGTGCCAGCAGCGCAGCAATTAGGGACACTGAAGCTTTCTTT.

The sample holds a few counts of this clonotype. The chain couples TRBV25-1 to TRBJ2-5, with 7 bases identical to TRBD1. The tail of the sequence fits TRBJ2-7 better, so the J call may be wrong. The CDR3 contains 19 residues. Germline assignment: CDR1 MGHDK and CDR2 SYGVNS. CDR3: CASSEYPPGHRGVRNEQYF. The CDR3 DNA follows: TGTGCCAGCAGTGAATATCCCCCCGGACACAGGGGAGTGAGGAACGAGCAGTACTTC.

This clonotype was picked up one time. The J gene is TRBJ2-7, the V gene TRBV15; 7 nucleotides line up with TRBD1. Germline V gene data show CDR1 as LNHNV and CDR2 as YYDKDF (reference sequence). This CDR3 is built from 13 residues. V lost 3 bases and J lost 4; bases outside the gene matches: 3. The CDR3, as DNA: TGTGCCACCAGCAGGAAACAGGGGTACGAGCAGTACTTC. Encoded protein: CATSRKQGYEQYF.

The chain has TRBV20-1 and TRBJ1-4; D ambiguous. V dropped 4 bases and J dropped 2 bases, with 8 bases sitting between them. Germline lookup yields CDR1 DFQATT and CDR2 SNEGSKA (reference sequence). The CDR3 has 13 residues. The CDR3: CSATRGTNEKLFF. The CDR3 nucleotides read TGCAGTGCTACTCGAGGGACTAATGAAAAACTGTTTTTT.

CDR3 sequence: CASSFSAWGYNEQFF. CDR3 nucleotides: TGTGCCAGCAGTTTTAGCGCCTGGGGTTACAATGAGCAGTTCTTC. The J gene is TRBJ2-1, the V gene TRBV28; TRBD2 is a possible D gene (5 bases). Germline V gene data show CDR1 as MDHEN and CDR2 as SYDVKM. The V gene lost 3 bases and the J gene lost 4 bases, with 13 bases spanning the gap. This CDR3 comprises 15 residues.

The rearrangement joins TRBV12-3 or TRBV12-4 to TRBJ1-5; tentatively, D is TRBD1 (5 bases). V was clipped by 2 bases and J by 7 bases, with 18 bases between them. CDR3 length equals 16 residues. CDR3 DNA sequence: TGTGCCAGCAGTTTAAGCGGTTCAGGGTTGGGACAGCCCCAGCATTTT. Translated: CASSLSGSGLGQPQHF.

This clonotype appeared a few times. The rearrangement links TRBV15 to TRBJ2-3; maybe TRBD2 (6 bases). V was trimmed by 7 bases and J by 8 bases, leaving 19 bases between them. The CDR3 is made up of 14 amino acids. The germline V gene has CDR1 LNHNV and CDR2 YYDKDF (reference sequence). The CDR3 bases are TGTGCCACCAACCCTCCGCCCTTTAGCGGTACGCAGTATTTT. Translating it yields CATNPPPFSGTQYF.

V and J are TRBV28 and TRBJ2-7; 9 positions match TRBD1. V trimming: 7 bases; J trimming: 0 bases; junction bases outside the gene matches: 10. In germline, CDR1 is MDHEN, CDR2 SYDVKM. The CDR3 is 16 amino acids. CDR3 sequence: CASIPGTGYSSYEQYF. The CDR3, as DNA: TGTGCCAGCATCCCCGGGACAGGGTATAGCTCCTACGAGCAGTACTTC.